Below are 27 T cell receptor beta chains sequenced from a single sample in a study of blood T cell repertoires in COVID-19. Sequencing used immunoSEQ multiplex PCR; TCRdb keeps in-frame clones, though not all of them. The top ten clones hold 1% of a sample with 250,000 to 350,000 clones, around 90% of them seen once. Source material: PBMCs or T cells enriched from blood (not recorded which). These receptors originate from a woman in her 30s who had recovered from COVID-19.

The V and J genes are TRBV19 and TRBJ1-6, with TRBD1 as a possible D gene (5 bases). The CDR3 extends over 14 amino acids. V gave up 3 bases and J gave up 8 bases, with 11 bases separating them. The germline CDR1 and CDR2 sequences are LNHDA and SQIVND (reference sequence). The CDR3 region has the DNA TGTGCCAGTAGTATCCGGGGAGGGGATTCACCCCTCCACTTT. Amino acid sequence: CASSIRGGDSPLHF.

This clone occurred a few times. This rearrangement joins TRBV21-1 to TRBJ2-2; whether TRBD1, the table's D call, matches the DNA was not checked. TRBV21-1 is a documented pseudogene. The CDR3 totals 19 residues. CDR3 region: CASSKDGRGTGAGTGELFF. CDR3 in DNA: TGTGCCAGCAGCAAAGATGGGAGGGGGACAGGGGCCGGCACCGGGGAGCTGTTTTTT.

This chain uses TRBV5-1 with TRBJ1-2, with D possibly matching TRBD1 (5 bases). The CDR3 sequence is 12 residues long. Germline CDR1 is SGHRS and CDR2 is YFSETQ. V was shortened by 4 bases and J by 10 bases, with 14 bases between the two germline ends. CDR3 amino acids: CASSSQGSDYTF. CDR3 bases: TGCGCCAGCAGCAGTCAGGGCTCCGACTACACCTTC.

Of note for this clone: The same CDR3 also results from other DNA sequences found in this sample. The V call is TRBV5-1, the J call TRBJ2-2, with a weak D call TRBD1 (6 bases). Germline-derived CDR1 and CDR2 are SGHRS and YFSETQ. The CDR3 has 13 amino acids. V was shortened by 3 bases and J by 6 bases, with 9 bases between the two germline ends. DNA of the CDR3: TGCGCCAGCAGCTCACAGGGTCCCGGGGAGCTGTTTTTT. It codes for CASSSQGPGELFF.

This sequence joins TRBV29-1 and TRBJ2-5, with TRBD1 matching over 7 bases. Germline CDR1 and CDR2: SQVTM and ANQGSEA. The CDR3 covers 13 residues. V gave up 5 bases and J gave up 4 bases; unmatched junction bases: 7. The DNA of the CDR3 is TGCAGCGTTTTAGGGGGCTCTTTAGAGACCCAGTACTTC. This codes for CSVLGGSLETQYF.

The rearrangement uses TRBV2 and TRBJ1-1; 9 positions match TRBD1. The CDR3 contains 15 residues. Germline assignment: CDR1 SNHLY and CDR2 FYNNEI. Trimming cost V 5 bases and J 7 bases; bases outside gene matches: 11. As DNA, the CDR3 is TGTGCCAGCAGTCTCCGGGACAGGGCGTACGGTGAAGCTTTCTTT. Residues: CASSLRDRAYGEAFF.

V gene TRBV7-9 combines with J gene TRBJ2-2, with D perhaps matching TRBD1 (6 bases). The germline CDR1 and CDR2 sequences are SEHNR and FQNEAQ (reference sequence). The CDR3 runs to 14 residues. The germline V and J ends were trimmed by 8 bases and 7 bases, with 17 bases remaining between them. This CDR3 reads CASSGAGEFGELFF. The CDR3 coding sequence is TGTGCCAGCTCAGGGGCAGGGGAGTTCGGGGAGCTGTTTTTT.

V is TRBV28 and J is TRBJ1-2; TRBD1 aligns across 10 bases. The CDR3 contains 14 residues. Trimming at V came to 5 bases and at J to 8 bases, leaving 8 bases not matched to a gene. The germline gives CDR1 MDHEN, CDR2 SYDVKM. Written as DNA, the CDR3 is TGTGCCAGCAGTCGACAGGGGGCATCAAAAGGCTACACCTTC. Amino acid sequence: CASSRQGASKGYTF.

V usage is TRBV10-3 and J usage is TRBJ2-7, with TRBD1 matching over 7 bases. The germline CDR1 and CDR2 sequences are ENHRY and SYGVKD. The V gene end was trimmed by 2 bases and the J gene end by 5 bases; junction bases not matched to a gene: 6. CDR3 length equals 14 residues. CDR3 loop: CAISEDRDVHEQYF. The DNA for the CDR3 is TGTGCCATCAGTGAGGACAGGGATGTGCACGAGCAGTACTTC.

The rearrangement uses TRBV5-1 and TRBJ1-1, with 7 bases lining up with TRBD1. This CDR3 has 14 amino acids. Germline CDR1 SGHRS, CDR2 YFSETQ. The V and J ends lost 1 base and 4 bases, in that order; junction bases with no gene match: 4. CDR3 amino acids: CASSLPGGSTEAFF. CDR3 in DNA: TGCGCCAGCAGCTTGCCAGGGGGTAGCACTGAAGCTTTCTTT.

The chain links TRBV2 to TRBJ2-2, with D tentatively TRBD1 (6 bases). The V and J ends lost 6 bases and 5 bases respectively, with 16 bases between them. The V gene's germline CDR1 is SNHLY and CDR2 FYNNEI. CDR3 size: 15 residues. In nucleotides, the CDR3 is TGTGCCAGCAGCCGACAGGAAACGAGGACCGGGGAGCTGTTTTTT. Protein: CASSRQETRTGELFF.

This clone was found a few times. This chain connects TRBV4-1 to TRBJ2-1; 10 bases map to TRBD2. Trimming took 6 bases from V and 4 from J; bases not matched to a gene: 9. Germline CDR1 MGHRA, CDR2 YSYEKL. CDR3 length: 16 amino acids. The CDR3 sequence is CASRGSGRAGYNEQFF. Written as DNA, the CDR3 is TGCGCCAGCAGGGGAAGCGGGAGGGCCGGTTACAATGAGCAGTTCTTC.

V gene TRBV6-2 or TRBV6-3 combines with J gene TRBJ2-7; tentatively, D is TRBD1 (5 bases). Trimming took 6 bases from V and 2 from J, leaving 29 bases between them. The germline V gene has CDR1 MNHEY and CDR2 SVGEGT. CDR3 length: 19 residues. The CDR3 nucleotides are TGTGCCAGCAGCCCCGGATTAGGGGTGGCAGGTGGACCCCCCTACGAGCAGTACTTC. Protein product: CASSPGLGVAGGPPYEQYF.

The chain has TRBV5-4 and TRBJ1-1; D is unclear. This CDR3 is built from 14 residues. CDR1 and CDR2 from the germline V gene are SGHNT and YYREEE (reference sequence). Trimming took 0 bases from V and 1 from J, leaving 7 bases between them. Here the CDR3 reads CASSLDARNTEAFF. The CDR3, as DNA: TGTGCCAGCAGCTTGGATGCGCGGAACACTGAAGCTTTCTTT.

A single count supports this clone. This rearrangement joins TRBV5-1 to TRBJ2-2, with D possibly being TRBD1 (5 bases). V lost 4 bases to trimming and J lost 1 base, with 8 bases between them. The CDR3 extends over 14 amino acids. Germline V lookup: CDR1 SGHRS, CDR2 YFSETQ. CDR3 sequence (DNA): TGCGCCAGCAGCCCGACAGTGAACACCGGGGAGCTGTTTTTT. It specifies CASSPTVNTGELFF. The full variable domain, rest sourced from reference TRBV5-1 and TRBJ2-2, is KAGVTQTPRYLIKTRGQQVTLSCSPISGHRSVSWYQQTPGQGLQFLFEYFSETQRNKGNFPGRFSGRQFSNSRSEMNVSTLELGDSALYLCASSPTVNTGELFFGEGSRLTVL.

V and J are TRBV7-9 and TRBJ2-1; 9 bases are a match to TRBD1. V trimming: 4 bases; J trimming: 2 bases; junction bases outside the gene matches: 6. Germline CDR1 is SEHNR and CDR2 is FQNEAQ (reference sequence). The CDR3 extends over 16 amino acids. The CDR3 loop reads CASSSSDRGAYNEQFF. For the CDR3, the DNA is TGTGCCAGCAGCTCGAGCGACAGGGGGGCCTACAATGAGCAGTTCTTC.

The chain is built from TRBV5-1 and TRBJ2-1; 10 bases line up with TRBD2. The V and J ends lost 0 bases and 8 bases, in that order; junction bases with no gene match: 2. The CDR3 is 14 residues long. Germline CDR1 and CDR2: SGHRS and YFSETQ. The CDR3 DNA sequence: TGCGCCAGCAGCTTGGAGCGGGAGGGCGATGAGCAGTTCTTC. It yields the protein CASSLEREGDEQFF.

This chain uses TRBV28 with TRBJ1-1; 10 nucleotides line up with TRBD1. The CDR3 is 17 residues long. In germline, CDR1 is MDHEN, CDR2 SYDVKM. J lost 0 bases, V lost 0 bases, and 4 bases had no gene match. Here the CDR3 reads CASSLWGQGFLNTEAFF. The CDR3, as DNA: TGTGCCAGCAGTTTATGGGGACAGGGGTTCCTGAACACTGAAGCTTTCTTT.

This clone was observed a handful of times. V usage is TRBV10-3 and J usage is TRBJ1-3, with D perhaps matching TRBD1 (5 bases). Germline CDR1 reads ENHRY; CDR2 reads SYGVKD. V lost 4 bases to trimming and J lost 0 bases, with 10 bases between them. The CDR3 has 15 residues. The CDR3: CAISVLQGSGNTIYF. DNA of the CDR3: TGTGCCATCAGTGTTTTGCAGGGCTCTGGAAACACCATATATTTT.

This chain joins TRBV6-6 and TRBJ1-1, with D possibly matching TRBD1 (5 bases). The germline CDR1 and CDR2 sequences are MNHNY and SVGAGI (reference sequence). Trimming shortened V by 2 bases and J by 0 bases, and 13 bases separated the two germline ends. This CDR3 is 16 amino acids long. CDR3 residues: CASSYNGGGLNTEAFF. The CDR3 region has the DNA TGTGCCAGCAGTTACAATGGGGGAGGGCTGAACACTGAAGCTTTCTTT.

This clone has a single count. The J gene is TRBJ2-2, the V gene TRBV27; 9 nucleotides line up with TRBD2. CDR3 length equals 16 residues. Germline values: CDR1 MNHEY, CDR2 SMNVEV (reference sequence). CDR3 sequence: CVTARLAVENTGELFF. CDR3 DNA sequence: TGTGTCACAGCAAGACTAGCGGTCGAGAACACCGGGGAGCTGTTTTTT.

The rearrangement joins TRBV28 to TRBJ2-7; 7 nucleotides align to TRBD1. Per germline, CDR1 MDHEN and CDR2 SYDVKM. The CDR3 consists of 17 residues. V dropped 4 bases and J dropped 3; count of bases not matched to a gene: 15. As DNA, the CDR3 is TGTGCCAGCAGTTCCCGCCAGCGACGGACAGGTAACTACGAGCAGTACTTC. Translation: CASSSRQRRTGNYEQYF.

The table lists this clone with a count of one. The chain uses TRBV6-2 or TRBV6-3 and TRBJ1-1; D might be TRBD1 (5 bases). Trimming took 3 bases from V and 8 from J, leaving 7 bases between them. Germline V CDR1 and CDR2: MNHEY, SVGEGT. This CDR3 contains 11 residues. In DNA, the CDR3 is TGTGCCAGCAGTTATGGGGGGGAAGCTTTCTTT. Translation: CASSYGGEAFF.

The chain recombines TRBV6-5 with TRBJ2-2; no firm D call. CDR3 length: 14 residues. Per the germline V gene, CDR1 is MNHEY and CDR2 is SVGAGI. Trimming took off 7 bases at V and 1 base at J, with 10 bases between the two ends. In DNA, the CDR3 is TGTGCCAGCACCAGCAGGCAGAACACCGGGGAGCTGTTTTTT. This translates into CASTSRQNTGELFF.

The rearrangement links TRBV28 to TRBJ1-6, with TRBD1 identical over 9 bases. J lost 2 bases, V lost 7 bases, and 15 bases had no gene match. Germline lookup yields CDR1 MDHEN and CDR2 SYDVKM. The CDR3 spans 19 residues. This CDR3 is CASIRGPPTGGAYNSPLHF. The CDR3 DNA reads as TGTGCCAGCATCCGGGGACCCCCGACAGGGGGGGCCTATAATTCACCCCTCCACTTT.

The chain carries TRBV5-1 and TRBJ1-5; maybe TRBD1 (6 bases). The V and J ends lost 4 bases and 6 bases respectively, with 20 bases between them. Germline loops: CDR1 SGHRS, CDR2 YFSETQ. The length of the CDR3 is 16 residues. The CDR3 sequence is CASSPGTSGVGQPQHF. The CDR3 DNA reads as TGCGCCAGCAGCCCCGGGACATCTGGAGTAGGTCAGCCCCAGCATTTT. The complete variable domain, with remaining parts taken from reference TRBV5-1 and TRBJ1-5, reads KAGVTQTPRYLIKTRGQQVTLSCSPISGHRSVSWYQQTPGQGLQFLFEYFSETQRNKGNFPGRFSGRQFSNSRSEMNVSTLELGDSALYLCASSPGTSGVGQPQHFGDGTRLSIL.

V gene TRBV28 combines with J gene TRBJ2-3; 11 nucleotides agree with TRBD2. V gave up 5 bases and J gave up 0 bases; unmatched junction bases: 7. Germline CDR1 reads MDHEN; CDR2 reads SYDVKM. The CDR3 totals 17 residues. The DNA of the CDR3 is TGTGCCAGCAGTGGACTAGCGGGCGGGGAGAGCACAGATACGCAGTATTTT. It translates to CASSGLAGGESTDTQYF.